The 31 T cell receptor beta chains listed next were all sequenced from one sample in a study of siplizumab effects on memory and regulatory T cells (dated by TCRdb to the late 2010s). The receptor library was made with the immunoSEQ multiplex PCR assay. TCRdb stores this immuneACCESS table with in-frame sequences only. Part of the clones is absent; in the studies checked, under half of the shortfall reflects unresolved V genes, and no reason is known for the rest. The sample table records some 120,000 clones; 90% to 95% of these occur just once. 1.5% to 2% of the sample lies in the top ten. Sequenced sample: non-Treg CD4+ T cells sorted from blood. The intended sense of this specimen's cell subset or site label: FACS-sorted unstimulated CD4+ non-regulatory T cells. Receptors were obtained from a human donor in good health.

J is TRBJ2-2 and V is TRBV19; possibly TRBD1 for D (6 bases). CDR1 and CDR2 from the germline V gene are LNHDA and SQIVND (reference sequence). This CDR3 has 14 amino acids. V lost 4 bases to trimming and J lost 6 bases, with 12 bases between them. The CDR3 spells CASSTGVGAGELFF. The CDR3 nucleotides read TGTGCCAGTAGTACAGGGGTAGGGGCCGGGGAGCTGTTTTTT.

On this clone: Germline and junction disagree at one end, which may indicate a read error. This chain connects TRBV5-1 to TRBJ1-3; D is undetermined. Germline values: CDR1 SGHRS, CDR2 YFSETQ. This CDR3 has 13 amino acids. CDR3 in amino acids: CASRLDGGNTIYF. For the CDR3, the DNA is TGCGCCAGCAGATTGGACGGTGGAAACACCATATATTTT.

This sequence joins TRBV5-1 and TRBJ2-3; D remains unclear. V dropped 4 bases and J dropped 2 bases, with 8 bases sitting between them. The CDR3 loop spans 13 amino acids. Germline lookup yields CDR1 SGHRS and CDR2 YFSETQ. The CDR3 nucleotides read TGCGCCAGCAGCCCAAGACCCACAGATACGCAGTATTTT. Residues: CASSPRPTDTQYF.

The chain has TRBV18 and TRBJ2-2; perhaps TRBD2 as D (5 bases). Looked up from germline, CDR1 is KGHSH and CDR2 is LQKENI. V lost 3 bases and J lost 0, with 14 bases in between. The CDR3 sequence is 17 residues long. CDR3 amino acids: CASSPSRRVTNTGELFF. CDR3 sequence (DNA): TGTGCCAGCTCACCCTCAAGGCGGGTTACGAACACCGGGGAGCTGTTTTTT.

CDR3 in amino acids: CASTSDRGGETQYF. The CDR3 DNA reads as TGTGCCAGCACCTCGGACAGGGGGGGGGAGACCCAGTACTTC. The chain has TRBV2 and TRBJ2-5; 10 nucleotides match TRBD1. The germline V gene encodes CDR1 SNHLY and CDR2 FYNNEI. V trimming: 7 bases; J trimming: 5 bases; junction bases outside the gene matches: 7. The CDR3 totals 14 residues.

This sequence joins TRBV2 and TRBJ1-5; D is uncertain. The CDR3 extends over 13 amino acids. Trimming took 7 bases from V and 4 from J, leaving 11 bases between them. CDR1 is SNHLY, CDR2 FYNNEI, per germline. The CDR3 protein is CASTAWVNQPQHF. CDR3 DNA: TGTGCCAGCACCGCGTGGGTAAATCAGCCCCAGCATTTT.

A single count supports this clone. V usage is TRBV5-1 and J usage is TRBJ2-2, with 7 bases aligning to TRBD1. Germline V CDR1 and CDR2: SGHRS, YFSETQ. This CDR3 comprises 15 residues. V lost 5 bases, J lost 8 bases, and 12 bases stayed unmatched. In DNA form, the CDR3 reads TGCGCCAGCAGTGAGAGACAGGGCTTGACGGGGGAGCTGTTTTTT. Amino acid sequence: CASSERQGLTGELFF.

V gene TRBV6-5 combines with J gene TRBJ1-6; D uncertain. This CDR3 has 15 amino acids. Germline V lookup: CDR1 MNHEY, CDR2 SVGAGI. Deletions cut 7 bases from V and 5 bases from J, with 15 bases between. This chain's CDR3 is CASTYSGLDNSPLHF. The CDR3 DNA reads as TGTGCCAGCACCTACTCTGGGCTTGATAATTCACCCCTCCACTTT.

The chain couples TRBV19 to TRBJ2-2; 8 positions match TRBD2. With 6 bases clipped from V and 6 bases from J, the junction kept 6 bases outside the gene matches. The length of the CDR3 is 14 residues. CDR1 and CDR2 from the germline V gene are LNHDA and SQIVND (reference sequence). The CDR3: CASRGTSPAGELFF. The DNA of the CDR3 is TGTGCCAGTAGGGGGACTAGTCCTGCCGGGGAGCTGTTTTTT.

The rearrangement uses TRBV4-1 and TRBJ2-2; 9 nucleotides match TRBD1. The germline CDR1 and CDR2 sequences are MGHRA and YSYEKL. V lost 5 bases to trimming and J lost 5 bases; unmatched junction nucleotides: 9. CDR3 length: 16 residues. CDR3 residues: CASSWRTGVKTGELFF. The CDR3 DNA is TGCGCCAGCAGCTGGCGGACAGGGGTGAAGACCGGGGAGCTGTTTTTT.

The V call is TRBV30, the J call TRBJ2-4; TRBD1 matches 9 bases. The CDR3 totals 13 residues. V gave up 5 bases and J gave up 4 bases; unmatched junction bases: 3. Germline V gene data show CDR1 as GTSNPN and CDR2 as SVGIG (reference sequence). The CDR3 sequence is CAWAQGAKNIQYF. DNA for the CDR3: TGTGCCTGGGCACAGGGGGCGAAAAACATTCAGTACTTC.

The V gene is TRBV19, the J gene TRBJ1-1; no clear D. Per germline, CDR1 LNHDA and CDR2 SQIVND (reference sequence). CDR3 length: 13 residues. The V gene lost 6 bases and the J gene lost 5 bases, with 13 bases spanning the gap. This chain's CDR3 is CASSPQSLTEAFF. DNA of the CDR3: TGTGCCAGTAGCCCACAGAGTCTGACTGAAGCTTTCTTT. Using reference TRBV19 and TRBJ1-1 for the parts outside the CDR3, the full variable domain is DGGITQSPKYLFRKEGQNVTLSCEQNLNHDAMYWYRQDPGQGLRLIYYSQIVNDFQKGDIAEGYSVSREKKESFPLTVTSAQKNPTAFYLCASSPQSLTEAFFGQGTRLTVV.

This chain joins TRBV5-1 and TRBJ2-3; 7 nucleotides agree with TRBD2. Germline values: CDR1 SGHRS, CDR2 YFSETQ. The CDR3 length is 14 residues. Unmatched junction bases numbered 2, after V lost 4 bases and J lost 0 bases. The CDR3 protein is CASSAGDSTDTQYF. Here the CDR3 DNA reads TGCGCCAGCAGCGCGGGGGACAGCACAGATACGCAGTATTTT.

This CDR3 reads CASSQGRAALDTQYF. CDR3 sequence (DNA): TGCGCCAGCAGCCAAGGGAGGGCCGCGTTAGATACGCAGTATTTT. V usage is TRBV4-1 and J usage is TRBJ2-3, with a tentative D call TRBD2 (6 bases). The CDR3 spans 15 residues. CDR1 is MGHRA and CDR2 is YSYEKL in the germline V gene. V lost 1 base and J lost 5, with 13 bases in between.

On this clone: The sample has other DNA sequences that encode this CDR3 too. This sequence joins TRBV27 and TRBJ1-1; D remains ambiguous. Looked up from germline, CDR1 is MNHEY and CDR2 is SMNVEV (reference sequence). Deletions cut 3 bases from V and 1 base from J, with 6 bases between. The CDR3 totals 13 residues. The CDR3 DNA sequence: TGTGCCAGCAGTTTCTCCAGGAACACTGAAGCTTTCTTT. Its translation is CASSFSRNTEAFF.

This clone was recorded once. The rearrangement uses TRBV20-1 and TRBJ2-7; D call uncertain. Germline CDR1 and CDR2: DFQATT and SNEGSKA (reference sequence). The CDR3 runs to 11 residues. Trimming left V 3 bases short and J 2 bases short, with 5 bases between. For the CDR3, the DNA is TGCAGTGCTAGGCATACCTACGAGCAGTACTTC. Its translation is CSARHTYEQYF.

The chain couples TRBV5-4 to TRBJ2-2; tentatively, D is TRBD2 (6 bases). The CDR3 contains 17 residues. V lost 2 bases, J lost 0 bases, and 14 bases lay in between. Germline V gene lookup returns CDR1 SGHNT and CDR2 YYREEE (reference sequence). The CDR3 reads CASSFGGVLTNTGELFF. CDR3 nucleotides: TGTGCCAGCAGCTTCGGAGGGGTCTTGACGAACACCGGGGAGCTGTTTTTT.

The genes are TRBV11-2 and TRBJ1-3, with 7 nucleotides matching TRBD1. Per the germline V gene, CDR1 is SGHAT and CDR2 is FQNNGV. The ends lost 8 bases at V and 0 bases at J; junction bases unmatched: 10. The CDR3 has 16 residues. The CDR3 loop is CASRRITGDSGNTIYF. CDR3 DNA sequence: TGTGCCAGCCGGAGGATTACAGGGGACTCTGGAAACACCATATATTTT.

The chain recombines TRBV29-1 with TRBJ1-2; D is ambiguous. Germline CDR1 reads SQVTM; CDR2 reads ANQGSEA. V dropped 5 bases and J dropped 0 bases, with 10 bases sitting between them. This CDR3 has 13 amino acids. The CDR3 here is CSVTGNTNYGYTF. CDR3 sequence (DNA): TGCAGCGTTACCGGGAATACTAACTATGGCTACACCTTC.

The CDR3 protein is CANSGTSDYNEQFF. The DNA for the CDR3 is TGTGCCAACTCCGGGACTAGCGATTACAATGAGCAGTTCTTC. V and J are TRBV6-1 and TRBJ2-1; 10 bases match TRBD2. This CDR3 has 14 amino acids. The junction had 7 bases not matched to a gene; V was cut back by 10 bases and J by 4 bases. CDR1 MNHNS and CDR2 SASEGT come from the germline V gene.

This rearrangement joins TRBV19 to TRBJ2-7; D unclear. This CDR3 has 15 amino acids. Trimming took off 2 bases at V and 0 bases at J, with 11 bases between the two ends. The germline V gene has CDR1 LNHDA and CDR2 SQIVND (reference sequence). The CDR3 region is CASSIQWVSSYEQYF. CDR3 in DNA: TGTGCCAGTAGTATACAGTGGGTGAGCTCCTACGAGCAGTACTTC. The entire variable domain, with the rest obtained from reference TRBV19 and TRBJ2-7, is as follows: DGGITQSPKYLFRKEGQNVTLSCEQNLNHDAMYWYRQDPGQGLRLIYYSQIVNDFQKGDIAEGYSVSREKKESFPLTVTSAQKNPTAFYLCASSIQWVSSYEQYFGPGTRLTVT.

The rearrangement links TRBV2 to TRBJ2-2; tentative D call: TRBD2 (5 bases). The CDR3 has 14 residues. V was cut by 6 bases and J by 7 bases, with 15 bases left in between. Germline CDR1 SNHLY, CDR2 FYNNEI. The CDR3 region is CASRRTPAVGELFF. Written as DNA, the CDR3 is TGTGCCAGCAGGAGGACTCCGGCGGTCGGGGAGCTGTTTTTT.

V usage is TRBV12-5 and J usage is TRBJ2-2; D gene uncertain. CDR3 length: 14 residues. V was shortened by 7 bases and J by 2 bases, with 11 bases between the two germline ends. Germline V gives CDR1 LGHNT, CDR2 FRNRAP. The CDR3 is CASERPPNTGELFF. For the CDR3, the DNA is TGTGCTAGTGAAAGGCCACCTAACACCGGGGAGCTGTTTTTT. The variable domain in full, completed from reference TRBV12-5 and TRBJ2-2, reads DARVTQTPRHKVTEMGQEVTMRCQPILGHNTVFWYRQTMMQGLELLAYFRNRAPLDDSGMPKDRFSAEMPDATLATLKIQPSEPRDSAVYFCASERPPNTGELFFGEGSRLTVL.

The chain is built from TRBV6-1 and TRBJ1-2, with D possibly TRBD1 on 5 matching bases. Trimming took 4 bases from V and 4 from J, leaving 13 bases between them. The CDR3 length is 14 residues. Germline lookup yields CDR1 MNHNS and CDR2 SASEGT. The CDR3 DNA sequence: TGTGCCAGCAGTGTTGACAGTCTTAGCTATGGCTACACCTTC. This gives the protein CASSVDSLSYGYTF.

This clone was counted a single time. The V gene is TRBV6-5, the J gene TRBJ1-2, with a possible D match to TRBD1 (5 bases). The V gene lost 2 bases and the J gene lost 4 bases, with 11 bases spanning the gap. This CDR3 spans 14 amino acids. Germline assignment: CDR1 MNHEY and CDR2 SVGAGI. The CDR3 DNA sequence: TGTGCCAGCAGTTACGGCGACAGTTCCTATGGCTACACCTTC. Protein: CASSYGDSSYGYTF.

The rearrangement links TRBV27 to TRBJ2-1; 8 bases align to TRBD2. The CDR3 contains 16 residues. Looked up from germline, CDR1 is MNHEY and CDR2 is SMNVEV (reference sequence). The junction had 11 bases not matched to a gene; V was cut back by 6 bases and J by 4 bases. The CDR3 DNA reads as TGTGCCAGCAGCAAAGAGAGGACTAGCACATACAATGAGCAGTTCTTC. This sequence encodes CASSKERTSTYNEQFF.

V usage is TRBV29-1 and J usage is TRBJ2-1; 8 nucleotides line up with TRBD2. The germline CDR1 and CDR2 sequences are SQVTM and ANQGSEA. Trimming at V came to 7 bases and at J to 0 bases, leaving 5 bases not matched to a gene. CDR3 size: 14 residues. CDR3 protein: CSARGGSSYNEQFF. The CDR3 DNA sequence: TGCAGCGCGCGCGGGGGGAGCTCCTACAATGAGCAGTTCTTC.

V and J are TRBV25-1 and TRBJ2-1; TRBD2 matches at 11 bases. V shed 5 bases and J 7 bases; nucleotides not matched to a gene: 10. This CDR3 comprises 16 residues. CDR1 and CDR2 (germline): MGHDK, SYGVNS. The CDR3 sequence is CASSPLELAGGNEQFF. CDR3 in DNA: TGTGCCAGCAGTCCCCTGGAGCTAGCGGGAGGTAATGAGCAGTTCTTC.

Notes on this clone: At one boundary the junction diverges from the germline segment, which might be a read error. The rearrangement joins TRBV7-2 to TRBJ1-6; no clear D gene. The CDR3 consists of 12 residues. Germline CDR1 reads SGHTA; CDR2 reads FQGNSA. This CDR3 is CASRLGNSPLHF. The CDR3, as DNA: TGTGCCAGCAGATTAGGGAATTCACCCCTCCACTTT.

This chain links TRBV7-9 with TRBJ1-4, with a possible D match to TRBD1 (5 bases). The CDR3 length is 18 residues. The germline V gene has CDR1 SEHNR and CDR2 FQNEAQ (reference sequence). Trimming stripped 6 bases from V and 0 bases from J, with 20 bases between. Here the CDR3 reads CASRPGIEGPATNEKLFF. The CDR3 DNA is TGTGCCAGCAGACCGGGGATAGAGGGGCCTGCAACTAATGAAAAACTGTTTTTT.

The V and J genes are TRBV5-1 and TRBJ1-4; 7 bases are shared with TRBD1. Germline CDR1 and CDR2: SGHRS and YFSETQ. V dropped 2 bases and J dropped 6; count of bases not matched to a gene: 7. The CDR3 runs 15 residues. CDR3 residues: CASSFSRDSYEKLFF. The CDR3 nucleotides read TGCGCCAGCAGCTTCAGCCGGGACAGCTATGAAAAACTGTTTTTT.